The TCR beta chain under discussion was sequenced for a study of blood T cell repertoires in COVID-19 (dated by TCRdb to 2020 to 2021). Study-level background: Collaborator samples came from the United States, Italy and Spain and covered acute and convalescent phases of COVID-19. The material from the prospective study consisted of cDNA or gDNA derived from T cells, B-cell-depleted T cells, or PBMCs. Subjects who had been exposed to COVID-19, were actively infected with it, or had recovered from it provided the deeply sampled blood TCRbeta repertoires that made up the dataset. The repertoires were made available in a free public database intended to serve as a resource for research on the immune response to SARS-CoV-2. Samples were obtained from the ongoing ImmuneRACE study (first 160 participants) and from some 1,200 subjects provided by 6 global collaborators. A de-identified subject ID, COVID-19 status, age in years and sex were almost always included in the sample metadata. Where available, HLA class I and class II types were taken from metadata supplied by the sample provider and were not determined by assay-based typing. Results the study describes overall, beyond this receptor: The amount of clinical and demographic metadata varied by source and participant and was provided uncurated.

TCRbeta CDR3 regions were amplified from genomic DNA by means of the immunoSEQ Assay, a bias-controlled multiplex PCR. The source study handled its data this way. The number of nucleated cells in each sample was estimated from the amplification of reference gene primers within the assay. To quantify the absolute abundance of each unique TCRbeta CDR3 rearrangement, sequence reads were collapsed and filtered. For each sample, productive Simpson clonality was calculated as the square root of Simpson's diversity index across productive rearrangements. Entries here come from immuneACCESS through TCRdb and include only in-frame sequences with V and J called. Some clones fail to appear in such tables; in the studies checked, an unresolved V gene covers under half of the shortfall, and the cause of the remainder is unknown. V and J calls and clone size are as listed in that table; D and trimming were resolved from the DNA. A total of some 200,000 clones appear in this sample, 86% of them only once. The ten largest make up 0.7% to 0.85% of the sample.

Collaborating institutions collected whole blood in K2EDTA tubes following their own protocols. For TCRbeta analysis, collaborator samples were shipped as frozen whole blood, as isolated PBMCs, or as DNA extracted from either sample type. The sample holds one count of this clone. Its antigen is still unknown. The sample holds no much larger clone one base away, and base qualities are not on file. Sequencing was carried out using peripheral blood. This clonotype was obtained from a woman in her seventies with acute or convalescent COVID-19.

The CDR3 in this case is CASSDSDRPWQPQHF. In nucleotide form, the sequence is TGTGCCAGCAGTGATAGTGACAGACCGTGGCAGCCCCAGCATTTT. In this chain, TRBV2 is recombined with TRBJ1-5, and the D gene may be TRBD1, 5 bases matching. V was cut back by 3 bases and J by 7 bases, leaving a gap of 16 bases between them. CDR1 SNHLY and CDR2 FYNNEI were looked up in the germline V gene. The CDR3 goes from the cysteine to the phenylalanine over 15 residues. The only DNA kept is the CDR3, 45 bases in frame from the first base.